The 14 T cell receptor beta chains listed next were all sequenced from one sample in a study of cytomegalovirus exposure and HLA in healthy donors. In the PCR, 60 Vbeta and 13 Jbeta primers were used. Generated by immunoSEQ multiplex PCR, the TCRdb table keeps only in-frame clones and is missing some. The table records 200,000 to 250,000 clones, approximately 87% of them present only once. Input material: PBMCs. The receptors shown here come from a human donor in good health.

The chain recombines TRBV7-9 with TRBJ2-1; a weak D match, TRBD1 (6 bases). V was shortened by 1 base and J by 1 base, with 11 bases between the two germline ends. This CDR3 region has 16 residues. Per germline, CDR1 SEHNR and CDR2 FQNEAQ (reference sequence). The CDR3: CASSLVLGGSYNEQFF. CDR3 DNA sequence: TGTGCCAGCAGCTTAGTTTTAGGGGGTTCCTACAATGAGCAGTTCTTC.

The rearrangement uses TRBV9 and TRBJ2-3; D perhaps matches TRBD1 (5 bases). Trimming cost V 3 bases and J 4 bases, with 24 bases left between them. The CDR3 runs 18 residues. Germline assignment: CDR1 SGDLS and CDR2 YYNGEE. The CDR3 coding sequence is TGTGCCAGCAGCGAACCAGACAGAAACTACATATCCCCAGATACGCAGTATTTT. Protein sequence: CASSEPDRNYISPDTQYF.

The V call is TRBV4-3, the J call TRBJ2-7; D gene uncertain. This CDR3 has 15 amino acids. In germline, CDR1 is LGHNA, CDR2 YSLEER. V lost 4 bases and J 3 bases, leaving 16 bases between the germline ends. CDR3 sequence: CASSPKVAANYEQYF. In DNA, the CDR3 is TGCGCCAGCAGCCCTAAGGTAGCCGCAAACTACGAGCAGTACTTC.

The chain has TRBV18 and TRBJ2-5; the match to TRBD2 covers 12 bases. Germline V gene data show CDR1 as KGHSH and CDR2 as LQKENI. Trimming at V came to 5 bases and at J to 2 bases, leaving 3 bases not matched to a gene. The CDR3 consists of 15 residues. The CDR3 nucleotides are TGTGCCAGCTCAACCGGACTAGCGGGGCAAGAGACCCAGTACTTC. This sequence encodes CASSTGLAGQETQYF.

The chain uses TRBV15 and TRBJ1-1; no clear D. Trimming pared 1 base from V and 5 bases from J, leaving 8 bases between. Germline V CDR1 and CDR2: LNHNV, YYDKDF (reference sequence). CDR3 length: 13 amino acids. CDR3 region: CATSRVLQTEAFF. The CDR3 nucleotides read TGTGCCACCAGCAGAGTATTGCAGACTGAAGCTTTCTTT.

The chain employs TRBV28 and TRBJ2-7, with a possible D match to TRBD2 (5 bases). The CDR3 covers 17 residues. Germline V CDR1 and CDR2: MDHEN, SYDVKM. The V gene lost 3 bases and the J gene lost 0 bases, with 18 bases spanning the gap. In DNA, the CDR3 is TGTGCCAGCAGTTTGGCGGTGGGCCTAGAGGGCTCCTACGAGCAGTACTTC. It encodes CASSLAVGLEGSYEQYF.

The chain combines TRBV9 with TRBJ2-1; D ambiguous. The V gene's germline CDR1 is SGDLS and CDR2 YYNGEE. This CDR3 has 14 amino acids. The ends were cut back, 4 bases at V and 2 bases at J, with 10 bases in the middle. The CDR3 here is CASSPPVTYNEQFF. In DNA, the CDR3 is TGTGCCAGCAGCCCTCCGGTTACCTACAATGAGCAGTTCTTC.

The chain combines TRBV2 with TRBJ1-5, with D maybe TRBD1 (5 bases). Germline assignment: CDR1 SNHLY and CDR2 FYNNEI. Trimming left V 6 bases short and J 1 base short, with 16 bases between. There are 16 residues in the CDR3. The CDR3 bases are TGTGCCAGCAGGGACCTCGGGGGGGGGAGCAATCAGCCCCAGCATTTT. Translating it yields CASRDLGGGSNQPQHF. The complete variable domain, with remaining parts taken from reference TRBV2 and TRBJ1-5, reads EPEVTQTPSHQVTQMGQEVILRCVPISNHLYFYWYRQILGQKVEFLVSFYNNEISEKSEIFDDQFSVERPDGSNFTLKIRSTKLEDSAMYFCASRDLGGGSNQPQHFGDGTRLSIL.

CDR3: CASSARDSGGNTIYF. CDR3 nucleotides: TGTGCCAGCAGCGCCCGAGACAGTGGCGGAAACACCATATATTTT. The chain couples TRBV7-8 to TRBJ1-3; the D gene is possibly TRBD1 (5 bases). Germline V CDR1 and CDR2: SGHVS, FQNEAQ. V lost 5 bases, J lost 4 bases, and 15 bases lay in between. The CDR3 is made up of 15 amino acids. The full variable domain, its missing parts supplied by reference TRBV7-8 and TRBJ1-3, is GAGVSQSPRYKVAKRGQDVALRCDPISGHVSLFWYQQALGQGPEFLTYFQNEAQLDKSGLPSDRFFAERPEGSVSTLKIQRTQQEDSAVYLCASSARDSGGNTIYFGEGSWLTVV.

Note on this clone: Mismatch with germline at one junction end may stem from a read error. The rearrangement joins TRBV7-7 to TRBJ2-3, with D hard to call. The CDR3 runs to 13 residues. CDR1 and CDR2 from the germline V gene are SSHAT and FNYEAQ (reference sequence). The CDR3 loop reads CASSLGVPDTQYF. The DNA of the CDR3 is TGTGCTAGCAGCTTAGGAGTGCCAGATACGCAGTATTTT.

The rearrangement links TRBV5-5 to TRBJ2-7; 11 bases line up with TRBD1. Germline V gives CDR1 SGHKS, CDR2 YYEKEE (reference sequence). V was pared by 4 bases and J by 4 bases, with 16 bases of the junction left unmatched. There are 18 residues in the CDR3. The CDR3 nucleotides read TGTGCCAGCAGCCGGAGTGGGACAGGGGGGATTCGTGCTTACGAGCAGTACTTC. As protein: CASSRSGTGGIRAYEQYF.

The chain recombines TRBV4-2 with TRBJ2-7; 8 nucleotides agree with TRBD2. CDR3 size: 14 residues. The germline gives CDR1 LGHNA, CDR2 YNFKEQ. V dropped 0 bases and J dropped 6; count of bases not matched to a gene: 4. The DNA for the CDR3 is TGTGCCAGCAGCCAAGATCGGCTAGCGGGCGAGCAGTACTTC. As protein: CASSQDRLAGEQYF.

The V call is TRBV11-2, the J call TRBJ1-5; D unresolved. V was cut by 2 bases and J by 9 bases, with 5 bases left in between. This CDR3 has 11 amino acids. Germline V gene lookup returns CDR1 SGHAT and CDR2 FQNNGV. This CDR3 reads CASSLTGPQHF. The CDR3, as DNA: TGTGCCAGCAGCTTAACCGGGCCCCAGCATTTT.

The J gene is TRBJ2-3, the V gene TRBV9; 10 nucleotides align to TRBD2. Per germline, CDR1 SGDLS and CDR2 YYNGEE. The CDR3 consists of 18 residues. V gave up 0 bases and J gave up 2 bases; unmatched junction bases: 9. The CDR3 nucleotides read TGTGCCAGCAGCGTAGCGAGCGGGAGGGTACCCCCCACAGATACGCAGTATTTT. Its translation: CASSVASGRVPPTDTQYF.